The 28 T cell receptor beta chains reported below all come from one sample, sequenced in a study of cytomegalovirus exposure and HLA in healthy donors (dated by TCRdb to about 2017). Preparation of the library involved the immunoSEQ multiplex PCR assay. The multiplex PCR relied on a mix of 60 forward primers for TCR Vbeta segments and 13 reverse primers for TCR Jbeta segments. This immuneACCESS table, as held by TCRdb, lists in-frame sequences with V and J called but not all clones. Of the missing ones, under half trace to an unresolved V gene in checked studies; the others have no known cause. The sample table holds some 160,000 clones, of which over 75% were seen once. The ten largest account for around 2.5% of the sample. The specimen was PBMCs. The receptor source for this set is a man in his 60s in good health and CMV-seronegative.

CDR3 loop: CSLGQGRGYNEQFF. The CDR3 coding sequence is TGCAGCTTAGGACAGGGAAGAGGGTACAATGAGCAGTTCTTC. V gene TRBV29-1 combines with J gene TRBJ2-1; 8 positions match TRBD1. CDR3 length equals 14 residues. V was pared by 8 bases and J by 4 bases, with 10 bases of the junction left unmatched. From germline, CDR1 is SQVTM and CDR2 ANQGSEA.

The chain is built from TRBV5-1 and TRBJ2-3; D perhaps matches TRBD2 (7 bases). Germline CDR1 is SGHRS and CDR2 is YFSETQ. The V end was cut by 6 bases, the J end by 5 bases, with 19 bases between. CDR3 size: 15 residues. The DNA of the CDR3 is TGCGCCAGCACCCTAAACGGGGGGCCGTTAGATACGCAGTATTTT. It codes for CASTLNGGPLDTQYF.

The chain uses TRBV29-1 and TRBJ1-1; TRBD1 might be the D (6 bases). The CDR3 length is 13 residues. Trimming removed 2 bases at V and 1 base at J, with 8 bases between. The V gene's germline CDR1 is SQVTM and CDR2 ANQGSEA. CDR3 nucleotide sequence: TGCAGCGTTGAATCGACAGGGAACACTGAAGCTTTCTTT. This gives the protein CSVESTGNTEAFF.

CDR3 amino acids: CASSTGQAVYEQYF. CDR3 nucleotide sequence: TGTGCCAGTAGTACGGGACAGGCCGTCTACGAGCAGTACTTC. The chain links TRBV19 to TRBJ2-7; TRBD1 aligns across 8 bases. The CDR3 length is 14 residues. Germline V gene data show CDR1 as LNHDA and CDR2 as SQIVND (reference sequence). Trimming removed 4 bases from V and 3 bases from J; junction bases left unmatched: 5.

This clone was detected a few times. The chain combines TRBV13 with TRBJ2-5, with a tentative D call TRBD2 (5 bases). Trimming stripped 5 bases from V and 2 bases from J, with 12 bases between. The CDR3 is made up of 14 amino acids. Germline V gene data show CDR1 as PRHDT and CDR2 as FYEKMQ (reference sequence). The CDR3 nucleotides are TGTGCCAGCAGCCCACGGGATTTTCAAGAGACCCAGTACTTC. Its translation is CASSPRDFQETQYF.

The chain carries TRBV5-4 and TRBJ2-5, with D possibly TRBD1 on 5 matching bases. The germline V gene has CDR1 SGHNT and CDR2 YYREEE (reference sequence). This CDR3 contains 19 residues. Deletions cut 0 bases from V and 0 bases from J, with 21 bases between. The CDR3 region is CASSLGQGRGRSHQETQYF. The CDR3 nucleotides read TGTGCCAGCAGCTTGGGGCAGGGTAGGGGTAGAAGTCACCAAGAGACCCAGTACTTC.

The rearrangement joins TRBV4-2 to TRBJ2-5, with 13 bases that match TRBD2. Trimming removed 0 bases from V and 2 bases from J; junction bases left unmatched: 6. The CDR3 spans 18 residues. The germline V gene has CDR1 LGHNA and CDR2 YNFKEQ. The CDR3 sequence is CASSQDQGTSGEQETQYF. The CDR3 DNA follows: TGTGCCAGCAGCCAAGATCAAGGGACTAGCGGGGAACAAGAGACCCAGTACTTC.

The chain combines TRBV9 with TRBJ2-1; possible D gene TRBD1, 6 bases. Germline V lookup: CDR1 SGDLS, CDR2 YYNGEE. The CDR3 is made up of 14 amino acids. Trimming took 0 bases from V and 8 from J, leaving 12 bases between them. This CDR3 reads CASSVAGRGYEQFF. CDR3 nucleotide sequence: TGTGCCAGCAGCGTAGCGGGCAGGGGTTATGAGCAGTTCTTC. Full variable domain (missing parts from reference TRBV9 and TRBJ2-1): DSGVTQTPKHLITATGQRVTLRCSPRSGDLSVYWYQQSLDQGLQFLIQYYNGEERAKGNILERFSAQQFPDLHSELNLSSLELGDSALYFCASSVAGRGYEQFFGPGTRLTVL.

On this clone itself: A junction end diverges from the germline sequence, so it may reflect a read error. The CDR3 is CSGRQDNYGYPF. CDR3 coding DNA: TGCAGCGGACGACAGGATAACTATGGCTACCCCTTC. This sequence joins TRBV29-1 and TRBJ1-2; D is possibly TRBD1 (6 bases). CDR3 length: 12 amino acids. The germline V gene encodes CDR1 SQVTM and CDR2 ANQGSEA.

The chain recombines TRBV7-9 with TRBJ2-5, with D perhaps TRBD1 (5 bases). Germline V CDR1 and CDR2: SEHNR, FQNEAQ (reference sequence). The CDR3 runs to 16 residues. V was pared by 5 bases and J by 2 bases, with 18 bases between. CDR3 protein: CASSPPSAGWQETQYF. DNA of the CDR3: TGTGCCAGCAGCCCACCCTCGGCAGGGTGGCAAGAGACCCAGTACTTC.

The chain carries TRBV6-1 and TRBJ2-7; 7 positions agree with TRBD1. CDR3 size: 14 residues. V was clipped by 4 bases and J by 2 bases; unmatched bases: 5. Germline CDR1 and CDR2: MNHNS and SASEGT. The DNA of the CDR3 is TGTGCCAGCAGTGGAATGACAGGGACCTACGAGCAGTACTTC. Translation: CASSGMTGTYEQYF.

The genes are TRBV7-8 and TRBJ1-3; D remains unclear. CDR3 length: 13 amino acids. Germline assignment: CDR1 SGHVS and CDR2 FQNEAQ. Trimming took off 4 bases at V and 4 bases at J, with 8 bases between the two ends. The CDR3 protein is CASSSQVGNTIYF. The DNA for the CDR3 is TGTGCCAGCAGCTCTCAGGTCGGAAACACCATATATTTT.

This clone was counted between two and nine times. The CDR3: CSVGPGLAGLNEQFF. CDR3 bases: TGCAGCGTTGGTCCGGGACTAGCGGGGTTAAATGAGCAGTTCTTC. The chain employs TRBV29-1 and TRBJ2-1; 13 positions match TRBD2. With V trimmed by 4 bases and J by 7 bases, 7 bases remained unmatched. The CDR3 contains 15 residues. Germline V gene data show CDR1 as SQVTM and CDR2 as ANQGSEA.

This chain joins TRBV6-5 and TRBJ1-2, with D unclear. Germline V CDR1 and CDR2: MNHEY, SVGAGI. The ends were cut back, 0 bases at V and 5 bases at J, with 13 bases in the middle. The CDR3 runs to 15 residues. The CDR3 sequence: CASSYSTSGRYGYTF. The DNA for the CDR3 is TGTGCCAGCAGTTACTCCACAAGTGGGAGATATGGCTACACCTTC.

This clone was found once. The chain joins TRBV5-1 to TRBJ2-1, with TRBD2 matching 7 bases. The V segment lost 3 bases and the J segment 6 bases; nucleotides outside the gene matches: 6. The length of the CDR3 is 14 residues. Germline CDR1 SGHRS, CDR2 YFSETQ. The chain's CDR3 is CASSYGLVGNEQFF. In nucleotides, the CDR3 is TGCGCCAGCAGCTACGGACTAGTAGGCAATGAGCAGTTCTTC.

This chain links TRBV29-1 with TRBJ1-1; D remains unclear. V was trimmed by 3 bases and J by 4 bases, leaving 6 bases between them. Germline CDR1 and CDR2: SQVTM and ANQGSEA. The CDR3 has 11 amino acids. The CDR3 sequence is CSVEQSTEAFF. CDR3 sequence (DNA): TGCAGCGTTGAGCAGTCCACTGAAGCTTTCTTT. The variable domain in full, with the rest retrieved from reference TRBV29-1 and TRBJ1-1, is SAVISQKPSRDICQRGTSLTIQCQVDSQVTMMFWYRQQPGQSLTLIATANQGSEATYESGFVIDKFPISRPNLTFSTLTVSNMSPEDSSIYLCSVEQSTEAFFGQGTRLTVV.

On this clone: Relative to the germline gene, one junction end is altered; a read error may explain this. The genes are TRBV6-1 and TRBJ1-5; 10 nucleotides align to TRBD1. The germline V gene has CDR1 MNHNS and CDR2 SASEGT. The CDR3 length is 14 residues. The CDR3 DNA follows: TGTGCCAGCAGCGGGACAGGGGTAAGTCAGCCCCAGAATTTT. Protein product: CASSGTGVSQPQNF.

The V call is TRBV19, the J call TRBJ2-5, with 9 bases lining up with TRBD2. The CDR3 loop spans 16 amino acids. CDR1 and CDR2 (germline): LNHDA, SQIVND (reference sequence). J was trimmed by 1 base and V by 3 bases; bases with no gene match: 6. CDR3 amino acids: CASSMLAGGGQETQYF. The CDR3 coding sequence is TGTGCCAGTAGTATGCTCGCGGGGGGGGGCCAAGAGACCCAGTACTTC.

This sequence joins TRBV6-1 and TRBJ2-5; no clear D gene. The DNA end lines up better with TRBJ2-7; the J call may be wrong. CDR3 length: 14 amino acids. Germline-derived CDR1 and CDR2 are MNHNS and SASEGT. The CDR3 reads CASSEGISSYEQYF. The CDR3 DNA follows: TGTGCCAGCAGTGAAGGGATTAGCTCCTACGAGCAGTACTTC.

The chain links TRBV6-6 to TRBJ2-7, with a weak D call TRBD2 (6 bases). CDR3 length: 11 residues. CDR1 is MNHNY and CDR2 is SVGAGI in the germline V gene (reference sequence). V lost 2 bases and J lost 7, with 6 bases in between. DNA of the CDR3: TGTGCCAGCAGTTACGGAGGGGAGCAGTACTTC. Translated, it gives CASSYGGEQYF.

The chain has TRBV10-3 and TRBJ2-2; D may be TRBD1 (5 bases). The CDR3 runs 13 residues. Trimming pared 2 bases from V and 7 bases from J, leaving 8 bases between. CDR1 is ENHRY and CDR2 is SYGVKD in the germline V gene. This CDR3 is CAISEGADGELFF. CDR3 DNA: TGTGCCATCAGTGAGGGGGCGGACGGGGAGCTGTTTTTT.

This clone was recorded only once. V and J are TRBV28 and TRBJ2-3, with D perhaps TRBD1 (7 bases). From germline, CDR1 is MDHEN and CDR2 SYDVKM. Deletions cut 5 bases from V and 5 bases from J, with 20 bases between. This CDR3 spans 16 amino acids. The CDR3 is CASSPRGGGVVDTQYF. CDR3 bases: TGTGCCAGCAGTCCTAGAGGGGGCGGGGTGGTAGATACGCAGTATTTT.

The CDR3 DNA follows: TGTGCCAGCAGCCCCCCGCTGGGTGGAGGCAATCAGCCCCAGCATTTT. Translating it yields CASSPPLGGGNQPQHF. The genes are TRBV7-8 and TRBJ1-5, with unresolved D. Germline V gives CDR1 SGHVS, CDR2 FQNEAQ. The CDR3 contains 16 residues. The V and J ends lost 5 bases and 2 bases respectively, with 16 bases between them.

The rearrangement links TRBV19 to TRBJ2-3; weak D call: TRBD1 (6 bases). Germline V gives CDR1 LNHDA, CDR2 SQIVND (reference sequence). Deletions cut 2 bases from V and 4 bases from J, with 13 bases between. The CDR3 is 15 residues long. CDR3 loop: CASSILRGSSDTQYF. The CDR3 DNA follows: TGTGCCAGTAGTATACTCAGGGGAAGCTCAGATACGCAGTATTTT.

This clone was counted a single time. This chain links TRBV9 with TRBJ2-7; 7 nucleotides match TRBD1. With V trimmed by 3 bases and J by 7 bases, 10 bases remained unmatched. Germline lookup yields CDR1 SGDLS and CDR2 YYNGEE. The CDR3 runs to 14 residues. The CDR3 DNA reads as TGTGCCAGCAGCGAGACCCGGACAGGAGAGGAGCAGTACTTC. It yields the protein CASSETRTGEEQYF.

This clone was observed a few times. This chain joins TRBV5-6 and TRBJ2-2, with TRBD1 matching over 7 bases. This CDR3 is 15 amino acids long. The V gene end was trimmed by 5 bases and the J gene end by 0 bases; junction bases not matched to a gene: 4. Germline V CDR1 and CDR2: SGHDT, YYEEEE. CDR3 bases: TGTGCCAGCAGAAGTACAGGGGCGAACACCGGGGAGCTGTTTTTT. This codes for CASRSTGANTGELFF.

The rearrangement uses TRBV6-6 and TRBJ1-1; possibly TRBD1 for D (6 bases). V was shortened by 7 bases and J by 1 base, with 10 bases between the two germline ends. This CDR3 region has 13 residues. Germline V gives CDR1 MNHNY, CDR2 SVGAGI (reference sequence). The CDR3 DNA reads as TGTGCCAGCATTGTGGACAGGAACACTGAAGCTTTCTTT. This gives the protein CASIVDRNTEAFF.

The gene calls are TRBV28 and TRBJ2-7; D is unclear. CDR3 size: 12 residues. Germline V lookup: CDR1 MDHEN, CDR2 SYDVKM. The V and J ends lost 4 bases and 3 bases respectively, with 7 bases between them. The CDR3 DNA reads as TGTGCCAGCAGTTCCACGGTCTACGAGCAGTACTTC. It yields the protein CASSSTVYEQYF.